This T cell receptor beta chain was observed in a study of blood T cells in healthy people across ages. Together with a sample-barcoded 5' primer, a J-beta primer mix was included in a second PCR lasting about 7 to 11 cycles. TCRdb re-analysed the 5' RACE reads in MiXCR, keeping a single row per CDR3 protein. The table has around 700,000 distinct CDR3 sequences, approximately 25% seen once. The sample was also reused in another study, on T cells of mothers and their children. Per that paper: Amplification in the second PCR used the M1S primer, which added sample barcodes and 2-4 random nucleotides.

The sample consisted of blood. The clonotype comes from a boy aged 10-17 years in good health.

As DNA, the CDR3 is TGTGCCAGCAGCTTAGTGGCGGCAACCTCCTACAATGAGCAGTTCTTC. Its protein product is CASSLVAATSYNEQFF. This chain connects TRBV7-8 to TRBJ2-5; D ambiguous. The J call could be wrong; TRBJ2-1 is a better fit for the DNA end. Germline V CDR1 and CDR2: SGHVS, FQNEAQ. This CDR3 comprises 16 residues.